In its sample, the clone carrying this TCR beta chain was seen a few times. What it binds is unknown. This specimen comes from a study of shared clonotypes between healthy human individuals. Across several immunoSEQ plates, the genomic DNA of each subset was split evenly. Assay: immunoSEQ multiplex PCR; the TCRdb copy retains only in-frame clones and omits some. There are 2 million to 2.5 million clones in the sample; around 93% occur only once, and roughly 0.34% lies in the top ten. Study results and limitations: A reduction in generation probabilities was seen for non-shared clonotypes relative to those shared by all four donors.

V lost 5 bases, J lost 6 bases, and 4 bases stayed unmatched. There are 13 residues in the CDR3. CDR1 is SGHRS and CDR2 is YFSETQ in the germline V gene. The chain uses TRBV5-1 and TRBJ1-5; TRBD1 matches at 8 bases. The clonotype originates from a man aged 18 to 35 in good health. Some clones in this sample may be carry-over from other donors' samples. The sequenced material came from naive CD4+ T cells from PBMCs. Subset given: CD45RA+ positively selected. The CDR3 DNA is TGCGCCAGCAGTAGGACAGGGAGTCAGCCCCAGCATTTT. It yields the protein CASSRTGSQPQHF.